This TCR beta chain appears in the sequencing data of a study of blood T cell repertoires in COVID-19. Study-level information: Spain, Italy and the United States supplied samples that represented acute and convalescent COVID-19.

This clone was seen once. In the original analysis: Amplification of reference gene primers was used by the study to estimate nucleated cell counts. This table comes from immunoSEQ multiplex PCR, and its TCRdb copy is limited to in-frame clones, with some not included. That table gives V, J and clone size, and the DNA gave D and trimming. The table records some 70,000 clones, around 81% of them present only once. CDR3 size: 12 residues. Losses at the gene ends were 7 bases for V and 3 bases for J; bases not matched to a gene: 3. Germline V gene lookup returns CDR1 SNHLY and CDR2 FYNNEI. Input material: peripheral blood. This TCR came from a woman aged 55-69 years with acute or convalescent COVID-19. J is TRBJ2-7 and V is TRBV2; 7 bases are shared with TRBD1. CDR3: CASIRQGYEQYF. The CDR3 coding sequence is TGTGCCAGCATCCGACAGGGCTACGAGCAGTACTTC.